This TCR beta chain was identified in a study of blood T cell repertoires in COVID-19. The CDR3 runs to 17 residues. V gave up 1 base and J gave up 0 bases, with 14 bases separating them. The germline CDR1 and CDR2 sequences are SGHRS and YFSETQ. This clone was seen only once. Method: immunoSEQ multiplex PCR; TCRdb's copy keeps in-frame clones and lacks some. The sample has a few hundred thousand clones, 70% to 90% seen once; the top ten hold 0.7% to 0.85%. The chain combines TRBV5-1 with TRBJ2-1; D is undetermined. The receptor comes from a man aged 18 to 35 with COVID-19, enrolled during active disease. The sample comprised peripheral blood. CDR3 loop: CASSLSPAASSYNEQFF. CDR3 nucleotides: TGCGCCAGCAGCTTGTCTCCCGCGGCTAGCTCCTACAATGAGCAGTTCTTC.